Included here is one T cell receptor beta chain sequence, with context. Antigen unknown. The entry originates in a study of T cell repertoires in cytomegalovirus infection. At the level of the study: Well-studied HLA-B-restricted epitopes and recently identified HLA-C-restricted epitopes of CMV were both used in the study. Both a matching HLA type and CMV infection were indicated by public TCR beta signatures.

General study results and limits: There were carriers of CMV plus the relevant HLA, and cumulative public TCR beta family frequency identified them. HLA-C-restricted, CMV-specific TCR beta clonotypes were dominant ex vivo.

The CDR3 runs 13 residues. Per the germline V gene, CDR1 is LNHDA and CDR2 is SQIVND (reference sequence). V lost 3 bases and J lost 6, with 9 bases in between. TCRdb itself ran the reads through MiXCR, one entry per CDR3 protein. The sample has some 480,000 distinct CDR3 sequences; 30% to 40% are singletons. Sequenced here: cultured PBMCs, sampled from culture after CMV antigen stimulation. The sequence was obtained from a human donor in good health (CMV status not recorded). Some clones in this sample may be carry-over from other donors' samples. The chain joins TRBV19 to TRBJ1-5; TRBD1 might be the D (5 bases). The CDR3 DNA sequence: TGTGCCAGTAGTATTCAGGGCGCTCAGCCCCAGCATTTT. Translated: CASSIQGAQPQHF.